This is a list of T cell receptor beta chains from one sample in a study of metastatic and nonmetastatic thyroid tumors. TCRdb ran MiXCR on the PCR reads. The sample includes about 41,000 clones, 28% seen only once; the top ten take almost 10%. The sample taken for sequencing was blood. The receptors derive from a male donor with papillary thyroid cancer or a benign thyroid nodule (not recorded which). Some clones in this sample may be carry-over from other donors' samples. Both conserved end residues are part of each CDR3. The D gene is left open where the match is weak. Clone size appears in some rows only: once, few, many, or a class for an expanded clone.

abundance	d_gene	v_gene	j_gene	CDR3nt	CDR3aa
.	.	TRBV7-9	TRBJ1-2	TGTGCCAGCAGCTCCCCCAAGAGGGCCAATTATGGCTACACCTTC	CASSSPKRANYGYTF
.	TRBD1	TRBV5-5	TRBJ2-7	TGTGCCAGCAGCTTGGGCAGCGACAGGGGATACGAGCAGTACTTC	CASSLGSDRGYEQYF
many	TRBD1	TRBV19	TRBJ1-5	TGTGCCACGACCGGGACAGGGGCCTTGGTGGGCAATCAGCCCCAGCATTTT	CATTGTGALVGNQPQHF
.	TRBD2	TRBV11-2	TRBJ2-2	TGTGCCAGCAGACGGACTAGCGGGAGCGGGACCGGGGAGCTGTTTTTT	CASRRTSGSGTGELFF
.	.	TRBV2	TRBJ2-5	TGCGCCAGCCGTGGGGGGCACCAAGAGACCCAGTACTTC	CASRGGHQETQYF
many	.	TRBV28	TRBJ1-1	TGTGCCAGCAGAGGGGCAGGGACCACTGAAGCTTTCTTT	CASRGAGTTEAFF
medium-sized	TRBD1	TRBV4-2	TRBJ2-7	TGTGCCAGCAGCCAAGATCTGGCAGGGGGCGGAGAGCAGTACTTC	CASSQDLAGGGEQYF
.	TRBD2	TRBV20-1	TRBJ2-7	TGCAGTGCTAGACGTTTTCTACTAGCGGGAGGGCCCTTCTTTTACGAGCAGTACTTC	CSARRFLLAGGPFFYEQYF
many	.	TRBV7-3	TRBJ2-3	TGTGCCAGCAGCACCGGGGGAGGCGATACGCAGTATTTT	CASSTGGGDTQYF
many	.	TRBV19	TRBJ2-7	TGTGCCAGTAGTATCTGGGGTAAACACTACGAGCAGTACTTC	CASSIWGKHYEQYF
few	.	TRBV28	TRBJ1-5	TGTGCCAGCAGTTTATCGTCTTGGGGGAGCGCGGGAAGCAATCAGCCCCAGCATTTT	CASSLSSWGSAGSNQPQHF
.	.	TRBV9	TRBJ1-2	TGTGCCAGCAGCGGAGAGGGTACAGGCGGTGGCTACACCTTC	CASSGEGTGGGYTF
.	TRBD1	TRBV20-1	TRBJ2-7	TGCATTGGATACAGGGGGCCCTACGAGCAGTACTTC	CIGYRGPYEQYF
.	.	TRBV19	TRBJ1-2	TGTTCCAGTCGGGACGGCGCTGGCGGTGGCTACGCCTTC	CSSRDGAGGGYAF
many	.	TRBV4-1	TRBJ2-2	TGCGCCAGCAGCTCGACAGGCCCCACGAACACCGGGGAGCTGTTTTTT	CASSSTGPTNTGELFF
.	TRBD1	TRBV5-1	TRBJ1-6	TGCGCCAGCAGGGGGGTCTACAGGGGCTATAATTCACCCCTCCACTTT	CASRGVYRGYNSPLHF
few	.	TRBV6-1	TRBJ1-6	TGTGCCACCGCAGGGTCTGGGTCACCCCTCCACTTT	CATAGSGSPLHF
many	TRBD1	TRBV5-1	TRBJ1-1	TGCGCCAGCAGCAGGGGACAGCAAAACACTGAAGCTTTCTTT	CASSRGQQNTEAFF
.	.	TRBV7-3	TRBJ1-2	TGTGCCAGCAGCATAAACAGCGGTTCGGATGGCTACACCTTC	CASSINSGSDGYTF
once	.	TRBV5-8	TRBJ1-4	TGTGCCAGCAGCCGCGCGCCACCCGCCGGGAGAGATCGACTGTTTTTT	CASSRAPPAGRDRLFF
.	.	TRBV20-1	TRBJ1-2	TGCAGTGCTCCGTTTTCCTGTGGGTATGGCTACACCTTC	CSAPFSCGYGYTF
many	.	TRBV10-1	TRBJ2-4	TGCGCCAGCAGAGTCTACAGGGGTCTGACGGGAGCTGGATACATTCAGTACTTC	CASRVYRGLTGAGYIQYF
few	.	TRBV7-6	TRBJ2-1	TGTGCCAGCAGCCCAGGGGAAGAGCAGTTCTTC	CASSPGEEQFF
many	TRBD1	TRBV6-1	TRBJ2-3	TGTGCCAGCAGTCCGGACAGGCGAGATACGCAGTATTTT	CASSPDRRDTQYF
.	.	TRBV28	TRBJ2-2	TGTGCCATCAGTTTTCCTGGGACCACCGGTGAGCTGTTTTTT	CAISFPGTTGELFF
many	TRBD1	TRBV6-5	TRBJ1-1	TGTGCCAGCAGTTACACCGGGACAGCGAACACTGAAGCTTTCTTT	CASSYTGTANTEAFF
many	.	TRBV25-1	TRBJ2-2	TGTGCCAGCAGTGAATATCTCATCGGGGAGCTGTTTTTT	CASSEYLIGELFF
few	.	TRBV30	TRBJ1-2	TGTGCCTGGAGTACCGGGGGCTATGGCTACACCTTC	CAWSTGGYGYTF
many	.	TRBV20-1	TRBJ1-4	TGCAGTGCTAGAGGGCATACGGGGACTAATGAAAAACTGTTTTTT	CSARGHTGTNEKLFF
many	.	TRBV5-1	TRBJ1-5	TGCGCCAGCGCCTTGGACCCGGACCAGCCCCAGCATTTT	CASALDPDQPQHF
many	.	TRBV9	TRBJ2-1	TGTGCCAGCAGCGTAGGGGCTCTTCCCTACAATGAGCAGTTCTTC	CASSVGALPYNEQFF
many	.	TRBV9	TRBJ2-3	TGTGCCAGCAGCGTAGCTGGAGGTAGCGGACGCACAGATACGCAGTATTTT	CASSVAGGSGRTDTQYF
.	TRBD2	TRBV2	TRBJ2-5	TGTGCAGGGGGACTAGCGGGGTCGGGGCATCGTTTGGCCCAGTACTTC	CAGGLAGSGHRLAQYF
.	TRBD1	TRBV12-3/TRBV12-4	TRBJ2-3	TGTTCCAGCAGAACGGGCCAGGGGGAGGATACGCAGTATTTT	CSSRTGQGEDTQYF
many	.	TRBV30	TRBJ1-4	TGTGCCTGGAGTAAAGGGAGTAATGAAAAACTGTTTTTT	CAWSKGSNEKLFF
few	TRBD1	TRBV6-1	TRBJ2-7	TGTGCCAGCATCCCCGACAGGGTTGGATCCGAGCAGTACTTC	CASIPDRVGSEQYF
many	.	TRBV7-9	TRBJ1-2	TGTGCCAGCAGCCGTACCGGGGAACATTATGGCTACACCTTC	CASSRTGEHYGYTF
few	.	TRBV19	TRBJ1-1	TGTGCCAGTAGTTGGGGGCCAGGGACTGAAGCTTTCTTT	CASSWGPGTEAFF
few	.	TRBV2	TRBJ2-7	TGTGCCAGCAAAGCCTGGGGCGGGACCTCTAACGAGCAGTACTTC	CASKAWGGTSNEQYF
many	TRBD2	TRBV20-1	TRBJ2-7	TGCAGTGCTAGGGGGGATCGGGGAGGGGATCTCTACGAGCAGTACTTC	CSARGDRGGDLYEQYF
.	.	TRBV6-2/TRBV6-3	TRBJ2-2	TGTGTCAGCAGCTACAGGGTCGCGAACACCTGGGAGCTGTTTTTT	CVSSYRVANTWELFF
.	.	TRBV2	TRBJ2-7	TGTGCCAGCAGGGGTCGACAGTCTAACTACGAGCAGTACTTC	CASRGRQSNYEQYF
.	TRBD1	TRBV18	TRBJ2-7	TGTGCCAGCTCACTCTTGGGACAGGGGGCCTCCTACGAGCAGTACTTC	CASSLLGQGASYEQYF
.	.	TRBV19	TRBJ2-7	TGTGCCAGTAGTCTCTTGTGGGACCCGACTTCCTACGAGCAGTACTTC	CASSLLWDPTSYEQYF
.	TRBD1	TRBV5-6	TRBJ2-6	TGTGCCAGCAGTCATGCTAATGACAGGGCTGGGGCCAACGTCCTGACTTTC	CASSHANDRAGANVLTF
.	.	TRBV10-3	TRBJ2-3	TGTGCCATCATTGAGTCCGACCCCAGGGGTGATACGCAGTATTTT	CAIIESDPRGDTQYF
.	TRBD1	TRBV5-1	TRBJ1-4	TGCGCCAGCAGCTTGGCTGGACAGGGGAATGAAAAACTGTTTTTT	CASSLAGQGNEKLFF
many	.	TRBV15	TRBJ2-2	TGTGCCACCAGCAGAGATCTTGGGCACACCGGGGAGCTGTTTTTT	CATSRDLGHTGELFF
many	.	TRBV10-3	TRBJ1-2	TGTGCCATCAGTGACAGTTATGGCTACACCTTC	CAISDSYGYTF
.	.	TRBV7-3	TRBJ2-3	TGTGCCAGCAGCGCCGTGGGGTCTCTCACAGATAGGCAGTATTTT	CASSAVGSLTDRQYF
few	.	TRBV12-3/TRBV12-4	TRBJ1-5	TGTGCCAGCAGTTTGGGGCTTTGGCCCCAGCATTTT	CASSLGLWPQHF
few	.	TRBV19	TRBJ2-3	TGTGCCAGTTGGCACACTACAGGTACCGCAGATACGCAGTATTTT	CASWHTTGTADTQYF